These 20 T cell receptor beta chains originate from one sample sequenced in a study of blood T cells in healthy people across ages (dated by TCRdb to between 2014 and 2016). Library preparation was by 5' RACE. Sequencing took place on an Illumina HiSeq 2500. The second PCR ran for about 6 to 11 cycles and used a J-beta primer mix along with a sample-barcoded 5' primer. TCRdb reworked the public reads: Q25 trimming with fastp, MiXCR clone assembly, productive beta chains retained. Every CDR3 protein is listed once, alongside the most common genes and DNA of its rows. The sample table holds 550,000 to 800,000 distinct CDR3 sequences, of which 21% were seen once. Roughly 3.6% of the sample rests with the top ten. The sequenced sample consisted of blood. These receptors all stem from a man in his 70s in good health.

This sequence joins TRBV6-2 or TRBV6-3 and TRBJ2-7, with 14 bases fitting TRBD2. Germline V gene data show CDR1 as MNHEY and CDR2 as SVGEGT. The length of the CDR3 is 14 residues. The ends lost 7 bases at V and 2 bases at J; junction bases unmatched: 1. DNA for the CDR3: TGTGCCAGCATGGGACTAGCGGGAGCCTACGAGCAGTACTTC. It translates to CASMGLAGAYEQYF.

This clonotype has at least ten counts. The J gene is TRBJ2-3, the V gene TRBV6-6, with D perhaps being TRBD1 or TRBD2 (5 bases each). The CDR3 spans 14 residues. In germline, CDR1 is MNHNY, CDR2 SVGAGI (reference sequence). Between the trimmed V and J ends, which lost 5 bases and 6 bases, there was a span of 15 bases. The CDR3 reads CASSLGTPGDTQYF. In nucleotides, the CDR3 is TGTGCCAGCAGTCTCGGGACCCCCGGGGATACGCAGTATTTT.

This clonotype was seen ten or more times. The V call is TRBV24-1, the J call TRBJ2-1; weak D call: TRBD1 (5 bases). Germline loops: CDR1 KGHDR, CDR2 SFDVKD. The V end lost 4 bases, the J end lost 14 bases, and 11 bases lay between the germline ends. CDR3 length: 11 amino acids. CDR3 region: CATSDRQFEFF. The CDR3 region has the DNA TGTGCCACCAGTGACCGACAGTTCGAGTTCTTC.

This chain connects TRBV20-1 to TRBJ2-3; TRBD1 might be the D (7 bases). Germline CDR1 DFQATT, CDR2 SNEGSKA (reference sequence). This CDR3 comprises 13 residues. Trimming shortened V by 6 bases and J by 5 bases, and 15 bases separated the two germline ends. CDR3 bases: TGCAGTGCCGAGGGCCAGGGGGGAGATACGCAGTATTTT. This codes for CSAEGQGGDTQYF.

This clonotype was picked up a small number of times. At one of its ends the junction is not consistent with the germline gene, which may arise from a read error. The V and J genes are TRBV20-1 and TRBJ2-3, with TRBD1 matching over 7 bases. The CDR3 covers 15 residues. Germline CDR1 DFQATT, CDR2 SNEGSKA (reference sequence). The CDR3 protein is CSASFGQVGTDTQYF. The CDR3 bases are TGCAGTGCTAGTTTCGGACAGGTCGGCACGGATACGCAGTATTTT.

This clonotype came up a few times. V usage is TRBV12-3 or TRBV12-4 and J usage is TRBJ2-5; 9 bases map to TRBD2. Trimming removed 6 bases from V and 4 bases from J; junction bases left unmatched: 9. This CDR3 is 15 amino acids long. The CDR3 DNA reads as TGTGCCAGCAGCAATGGCGGGAGGGCTGCAGAGACCCAGTACTTC. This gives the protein CASSNGGRAAETQYF.

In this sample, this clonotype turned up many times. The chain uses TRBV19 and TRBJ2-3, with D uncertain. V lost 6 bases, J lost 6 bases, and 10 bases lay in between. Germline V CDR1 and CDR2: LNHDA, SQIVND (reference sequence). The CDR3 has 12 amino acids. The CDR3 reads CASSRPADTQYF. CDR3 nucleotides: TGTGCCAGTAGCCGACCAGCCGATACGCAGTATTTT.

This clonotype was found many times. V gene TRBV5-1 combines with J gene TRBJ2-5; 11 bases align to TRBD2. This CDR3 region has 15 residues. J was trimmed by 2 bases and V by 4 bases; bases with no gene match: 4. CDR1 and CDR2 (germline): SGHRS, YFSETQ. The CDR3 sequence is CASSPTSGIQETQYF. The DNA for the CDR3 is TGCGCCAGCAGCCCGACTAGCGGGATACAAGAGACCCAGTACTTC.

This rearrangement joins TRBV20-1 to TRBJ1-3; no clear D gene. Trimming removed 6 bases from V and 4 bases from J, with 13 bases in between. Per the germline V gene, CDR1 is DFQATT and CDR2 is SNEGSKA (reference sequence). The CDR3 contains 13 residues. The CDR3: CSALSAGGNTIYF. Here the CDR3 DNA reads TGCAGTGCCCTCTCCGCGGGGGGAAACACCATATATTTT.

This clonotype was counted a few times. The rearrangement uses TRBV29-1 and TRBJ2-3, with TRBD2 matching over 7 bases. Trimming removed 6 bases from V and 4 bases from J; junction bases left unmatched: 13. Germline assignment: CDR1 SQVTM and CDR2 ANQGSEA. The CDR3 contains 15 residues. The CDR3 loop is CSVETSSSLSDTQYF. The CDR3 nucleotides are TGCAGCGTAGAGACTAGCTCGTCATTGTCAGATACGCAGTATTTT.

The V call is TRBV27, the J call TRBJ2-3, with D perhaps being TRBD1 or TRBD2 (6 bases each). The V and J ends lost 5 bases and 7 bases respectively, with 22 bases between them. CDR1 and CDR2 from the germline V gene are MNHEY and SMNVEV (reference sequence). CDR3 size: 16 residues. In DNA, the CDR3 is TGTGCCAGCAGTCCGCCAGGAGGGGGGAGTTTACATACGCAGTATTTT. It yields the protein CASSPPGGGSLHTQYF.

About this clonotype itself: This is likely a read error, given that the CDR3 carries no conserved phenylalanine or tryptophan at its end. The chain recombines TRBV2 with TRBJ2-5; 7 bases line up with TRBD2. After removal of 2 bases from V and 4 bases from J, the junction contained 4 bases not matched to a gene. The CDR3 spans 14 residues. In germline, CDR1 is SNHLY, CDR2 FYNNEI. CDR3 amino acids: CASSEKCGGETQYC. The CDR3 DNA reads TGTGCCAGCAGTGAAAAGTGCGGGGGAGAGACCCAGTACTGC.

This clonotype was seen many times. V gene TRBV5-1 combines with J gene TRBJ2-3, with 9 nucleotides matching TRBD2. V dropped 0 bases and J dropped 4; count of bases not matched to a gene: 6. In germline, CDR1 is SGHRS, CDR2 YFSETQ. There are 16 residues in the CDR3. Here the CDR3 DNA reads TGCGCCAGCAGCTTGGCCGTTAGCGGGAGCCCAGATACGCAGTATTTT. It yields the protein CASSLAVSGSPDTQYF.

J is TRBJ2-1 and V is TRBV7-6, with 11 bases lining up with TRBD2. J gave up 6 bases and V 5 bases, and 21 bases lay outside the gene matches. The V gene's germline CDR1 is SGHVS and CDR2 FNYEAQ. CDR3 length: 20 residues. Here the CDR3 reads CASSLIQTIILAGGSNEQFF. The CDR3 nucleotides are TGTGCCAGCAGCCTAATCCAGACGATTATTCTAGCGGGAGGAAGCAATGAGCAGTTCTTC.

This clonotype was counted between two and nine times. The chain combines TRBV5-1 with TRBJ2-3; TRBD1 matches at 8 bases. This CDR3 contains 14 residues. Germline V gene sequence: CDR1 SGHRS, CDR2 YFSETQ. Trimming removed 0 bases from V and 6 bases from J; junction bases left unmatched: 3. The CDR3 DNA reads TGCGCCAGCAGCTTGGAAGGACAGGGTGATACGCAGTATTTT. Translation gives CASSLEGQGDTQYF.

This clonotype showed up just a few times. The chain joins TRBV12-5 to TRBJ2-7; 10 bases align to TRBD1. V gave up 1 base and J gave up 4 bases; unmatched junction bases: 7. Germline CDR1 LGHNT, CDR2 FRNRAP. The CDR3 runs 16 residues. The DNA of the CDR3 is TGTGCTAGTGGTTTGGGGACAGGGGGGTCCAGGTACGAGCAGTACTTC. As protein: CASGLGTGGSRYEQYF.

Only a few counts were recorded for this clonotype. Written as DNA, the CDR3 is TGTGCCAGTCGCCAGGGAACCAATCAGCCCCAGCATTTT. Translation: CASRQGTNQPQHF. V and J are TRBV28 and TRBJ1-5; possible D gene TRBD1, 5 bases. Germline loops: CDR1 MDHEN, CDR2 SYDVKM. The CDR3 has 13 residues. Trimming cost V 9 bases and J 3 bases, with 12 bases left between them.

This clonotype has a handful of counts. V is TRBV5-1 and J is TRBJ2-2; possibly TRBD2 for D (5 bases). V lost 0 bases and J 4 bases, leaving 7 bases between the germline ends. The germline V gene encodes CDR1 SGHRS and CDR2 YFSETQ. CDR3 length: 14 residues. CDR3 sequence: CASSLVRGTGELFF. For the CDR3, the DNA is TGCGCCAGCAGCTTGGTTCGGGGCACCGGGGAGCTGTTTTTT.

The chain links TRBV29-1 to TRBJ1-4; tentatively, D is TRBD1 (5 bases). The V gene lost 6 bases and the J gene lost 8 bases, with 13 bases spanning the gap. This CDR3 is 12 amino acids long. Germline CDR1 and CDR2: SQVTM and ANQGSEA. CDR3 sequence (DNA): TGCAGCGTGACCGTCGGGGACGAAAAACTGTTTTTT. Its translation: CSVTVGDEKLFF.

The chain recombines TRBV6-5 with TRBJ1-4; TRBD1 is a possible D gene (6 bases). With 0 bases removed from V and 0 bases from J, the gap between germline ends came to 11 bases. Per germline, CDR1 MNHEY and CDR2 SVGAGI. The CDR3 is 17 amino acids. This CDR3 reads CASSYSYRTATNEKLFF. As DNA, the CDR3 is TGTGCCAGCAGTTACTCCTACCGGACAGCAACTAATGAAAAACTGTTTTTT.